The 14 T cell receptor beta chains below come from one sample, sequenced in a study of shared clonotypes between healthy human individuals. Using immunoSEQ multiplex PCR, the repertoire was profiled, and TCRdb retains in-frame clones only, with some absent. This sample yields about 600,000 clones, of which more than 95% are seen a single time; around 0.06% belongs to the top ten. Specimen: naive CD4+ T cells sorted from blood. As to subset: CD45RA+ positively selected. The origin of the receptors is a woman aged 30 to 39 in good health.

The chain links TRBV5-1 to TRBJ1-2; the match to TRBD1 covers 9 bases. Per germline, CDR1 SGHRS and CDR2 YFSETQ. With 1 base clipped from V and 4 bases from J, the junction kept 8 bases outside the gene matches. The CDR3 contains 16 residues. The CDR3 DNA reads TGCGCCAGCAGCTTGTTGGTCACAGGGGGCAGCTATGGCTACACCTTC. It encodes CASSLLVTGGSYGYTF. Drawing the rest from reference TRBV5-1 and TRBJ1-2, the complete variable domain is KAGVTQTPRYLIKTRGQQVTLSCSPISGHRSVSWYQQTPGQGLQFLFEYFSETQRNKGNFPGRFSGRQFSNSRSEMNVSTLELGDSALYLCASSLLVTGGSYGYTFGSGTRLTVV.

The rearrangement links TRBV5-1 to TRBJ2-7, with TRBD2 matching over 9 bases. This CDR3 is 15 amino acids long. V lost 4 bases to trimming and J lost 5 bases; unmatched junction nucleotides: 10. Germline lookup yields CDR1 SGHRS and CDR2 YFSETQ. CDR3 sequence reads: CASSIIAGAVHEQYF. CDR3 sequence (DNA): TGCGCCAGCAGCATAATAGCGGGAGCGGTCCACGAGCAGTACTTC.

V gene TRBV7-9 combines with J gene TRBJ1-5, with D unresolved. V gave up 3 bases and J gave up 1 base, with 4 bases separating them. In germline, CDR1 is SEHNR, CDR2 FQNEAQ (reference sequence). This CDR3 contains 13 residues. CDR3 loop: CASSFMSNQPQHF. CDR3 coding DNA: TGTGCCAGCAGCTTTATGAGCAATCAGCCCCAGCATTTT.

The genes are TRBV6-5 and TRBJ2-7; D is perhaps TRBD1 (6 bases). The germline gives CDR1 MNHEY, CDR2 SVGAGI. Between the trimmed V and J ends, which lost 4 bases and 0 bases, there was a span of 10 bases. The CDR3 spans 14 residues. In DNA form, the CDR3 reads TGTGCCAGCAGTTGGGACACGAGCTCCTACGAGCAGTACTTC. This codes for CASSWDTSSYEQYF.

This rearrangement joins TRBV7-9 to TRBJ2-1, with D maybe TRBD2 (6 bases). Trimming cost V 4 bases and J 7 bases, with 14 bases left between them. The germline CDR1 and CDR2 sequences are SEHNR and FQNEAQ (reference sequence). The CDR3 is 14 amino acids. The DNA of the CDR3 is TGTGCCAGCAGCTCCCTAGCGCCCAATAATGAGCAGTTCTTC. Its protein product is CASSSLAPNNEQFF.

The J gene is TRBJ1-4, the V gene TRBV19; D is perhaps TRBD1 (5 bases). The CDR3 runs to 13 residues. Germline V gene sequence: CDR1 LNHDA, CDR2 SQIVND (reference sequence). The V end was cut by 6 bases, the J end by 9 bases, with 14 bases between. The CDR3 region is CASSSTANQKLFF. CDR3 bases: TGTGCCAGTAGCTCGACAGCTAACCAAAAACTGTTTTTT.

The chain carries TRBV19 and TRBJ2-3, with no clear D. Trimming left V 5 bases short and J 2 bases short, with 11 bases between. Germline V gives CDR1 LNHDA, CDR2 SQIVND (reference sequence). The CDR3 totals 14 residues. Here the CDR3 DNA reads TGTGCCAGTAGTTTCCGCTCTATCACAGATACGCAGTATTTT. This codes for CASSFRSITDTQYF. Variable domain in full (rest from reference TRBV19 and TRBJ2-3): DGGITQSPKYLFRKEGQNVTLSCEQNLNHDAMYWYRQDPGQGLRLIYYSQIVNDFQKGDIAEGYSVSREKKESFPLTVTSAQKNPTAFYLCASSFRSITDTQYFGPGTRLTVL.

CDR3 in amino acids: CASSLEHNTGELFF. Written as DNA, the CDR3 is TGTGCCAGCAGCTTAGAACACAACACCGGGGAGCTGTTTTTT. The rearrangement links TRBV7-9 to TRBJ2-2; D not certain. Trimming removed 1 base from V and 2 bases from J, with 5 bases in between. The CDR3 is 14 amino acids. Germline V CDR1 and CDR2: SEHNR, FQNEAQ (reference sequence).

The chain links TRBV7-3 to TRBJ2-7; 8 bases line up with TRBD1. The length of the CDR3 is 13 residues. In germline, CDR1 is SGHTA, CDR2 FQGTGA. Trimming at V came to 5 bases and at J to 4 bases, leaving 4 bases not matched to a gene. The CDR3 reads CASSRTGKYEQYF. CDR3 nucleotides: TGTGCCAGCAGCCGGACAGGGAAATACGAGCAGTACTTC. Full variable domain (outside the CDR3, taken from reference TRBV7-3 and TRBJ2-7): GAGVSQTPSNKVTEKGKYVELRCDPISGHTALYWYRQSLGQGPEFLIYFQGTGAADDSGLPNDRFFAVRPEGSVSTLKIQRTERGDSAVYLCASSRTGKYEQYFGPGTRLTVT.

As to this clone: Other DNA sequences in the same sample also yield this CDR3. The genes are TRBV7-2 and TRBJ2-7; possible D gene TRBD1, 5 bases. This CDR3 spans 12 amino acids. Germline CDR1 and CDR2: SGHTA and FQGNSA. The V and J ends lost 4 bases and 3 bases respectively, with 7 bases between them. DNA of the CDR3: TGTGCCAGCAGCTCCCAGGGCTACGAGCAGTACTTC. Translation gives CASSSQGYEQYF.

This clone appeared once. The V gene is TRBV7-9, the J gene TRBJ1-1; D gene ambiguous. V was trimmed by 2 bases and J by 3 bases, leaving 7 bases between them. Germline V lookup: CDR1 SEHNR, CDR2 FQNEAQ (reference sequence). CDR3 length equals 13 residues. The chain's CDR3 is CASSLRADTEAFF. The CDR3 region has the DNA TGTGCCAGCAGCTTACGGGCCGACACTGAAGCTTTCTTT.

This rearrangement joins TRBV5-1 to TRBJ1-4, with D unresolved. There are 16 residues in the CDR3. Trimming took 4 bases from V and 8 from J, leaving 21 bases between them. In germline, CDR1 is SGHRS, CDR2 YFSETQ. In DNA form, the CDR3 reads TGCGCCAGCAGCCCCCTAGTTTTCAGTCGAGAGGAAAAACTGTTTTTT. This encodes CASSPLVFSREEKLFF.

The CDR3 DNA sequence: TGTGCCTGGAGTGTGGGACAGTTCGGCGAAAAACTGTTTTTT. Translated, it gives CAWSVGQFGEKLFF. V and J are TRBV30 and TRBJ1-4; TRBD1 agrees at 7 bases. V gave up 0 bases and J gave up 8 bases; unmatched junction bases: 6. There are 14 residues in the CDR3. The germline gives CDR1 GTSNPN, CDR2 SVGIG (reference sequence).

The V and J genes are TRBV28 and TRBJ1-2, with TRBD1 matching over 9 bases. The CDR3 is 17 residues long. The V gene end was trimmed by 4 bases and the J gene end by 5 bases; junction bases not matched to a gene: 14. Looked up from germline, CDR1 is MDHEN and CDR2 is SYDVKM. CDR3 region: CASSSRSDRGYRYGYTF. In DNA, the CDR3 is TGTGCCAGCAGTTCTCGATCGGACAGGGGATATAGGTATGGCTACACCTTC.